This T cell receptor beta chain was found in a study of T cell responses to AZD1222 COVID-19 vaccine. Study-level information: Second-dose schedules of about 4 or about 12 weeks were combined. Study-wide results and limits: Spike regions recognized by vaccine-associated CD4 TCRs spanned the protein, led by 160-218 and 743-854. Clonal diversity was possibly underestimated, and the donors were mostly white British, with more females.

CDR1 is SEHNR, CDR2 FQNEAQ, per germline (reference sequence). The length of the CDR3 is 11 residues. The V and J ends lost 5 bases and 4 bases respectively, with 6 bases between them. The repertoire was sequenced with immunoSEQ multiplex PCR; TCRdb's copy has only in-frame clones and lacks some. Of fewer than 70,000 clones in the sample, roughly 90% were seen once. Turning to this clone: The antigen is not known.

The TCR comes from an adult in good health. The sample here was peripheral blood, taken on day 0 of AZD1222 vaccination. J is TRBJ2-7 and V is TRBV7-9; D is unresolved. This chain's CDR3 is CASSPEYEQYF. The CDR3 nucleotides are TGTGCCAGCAGCCCTGAATACGAGCAGTACTTC.